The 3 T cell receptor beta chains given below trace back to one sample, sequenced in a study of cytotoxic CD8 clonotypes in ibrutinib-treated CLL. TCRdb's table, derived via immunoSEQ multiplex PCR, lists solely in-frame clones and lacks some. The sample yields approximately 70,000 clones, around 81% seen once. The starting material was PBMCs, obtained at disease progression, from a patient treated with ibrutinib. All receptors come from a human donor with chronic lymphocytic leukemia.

The CDR3: CASSRDRVDEKLFF. In DNA form, the CDR3 reads TGTGCCAGCAGCCGGGACAGGGTAGATGAAAAACTGTTTTTT. This chain joins TRBV6-5 and TRBJ1-4; 9 bases map to TRBD1. CDR3 length: 14 amino acids. The ends lost 6 bases at V and 6 bases at J; junction bases unmatched: 5. Germline CDR1 is MNHEY and CDR2 is SVGAGI.

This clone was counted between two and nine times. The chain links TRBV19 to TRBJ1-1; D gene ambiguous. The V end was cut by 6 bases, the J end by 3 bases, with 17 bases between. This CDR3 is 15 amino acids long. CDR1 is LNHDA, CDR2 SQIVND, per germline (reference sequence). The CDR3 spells CASSTALTKDTEAFF. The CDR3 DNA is TGTGCCAGTAGCACAGCCCTGACAAAGGACACTGAAGCTTTCTTT.

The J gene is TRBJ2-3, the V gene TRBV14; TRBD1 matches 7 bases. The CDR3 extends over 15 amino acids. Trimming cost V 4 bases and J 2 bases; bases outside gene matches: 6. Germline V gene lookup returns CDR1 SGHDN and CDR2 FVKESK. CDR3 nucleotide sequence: TGTGCCAGCAGCCCCCCCGACAGGGACACAGATACGCAGTATTTT. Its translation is CASSPPDRDTDTQYF. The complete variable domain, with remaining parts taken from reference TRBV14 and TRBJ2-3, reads EAGVTQFPSHSVIEKGQTVTLRCDPISGHDNLYWYRRVMGKEIKFLLHFVKESKQDESGMPNNRFLAERTGGTYSTLKVQPAELEDSGVYFCASSPPDRDTDTQYFGPGTRLTVL.